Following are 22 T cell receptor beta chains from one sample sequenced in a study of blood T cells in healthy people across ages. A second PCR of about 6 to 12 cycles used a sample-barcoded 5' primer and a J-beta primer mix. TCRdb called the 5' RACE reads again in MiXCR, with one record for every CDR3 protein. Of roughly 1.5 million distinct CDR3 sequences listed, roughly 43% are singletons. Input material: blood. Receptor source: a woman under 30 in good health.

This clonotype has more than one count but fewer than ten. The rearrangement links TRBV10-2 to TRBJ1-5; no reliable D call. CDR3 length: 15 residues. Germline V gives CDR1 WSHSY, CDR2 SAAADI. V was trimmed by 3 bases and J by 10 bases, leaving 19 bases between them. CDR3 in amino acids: CASSDNDGSFVPQHF. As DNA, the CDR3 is TGCGCCAGCAGTGATAACGATGGAAGTTTCGTCCCCCAGCATTTT.

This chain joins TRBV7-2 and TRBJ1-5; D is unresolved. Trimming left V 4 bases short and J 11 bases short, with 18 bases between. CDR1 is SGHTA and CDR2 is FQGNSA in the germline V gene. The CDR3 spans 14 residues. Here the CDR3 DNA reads TGTGCCAGCAGCTCCCTGACGGTCCAATGGACCCAGCATTTT. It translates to CASSSLTVQWTQHF.

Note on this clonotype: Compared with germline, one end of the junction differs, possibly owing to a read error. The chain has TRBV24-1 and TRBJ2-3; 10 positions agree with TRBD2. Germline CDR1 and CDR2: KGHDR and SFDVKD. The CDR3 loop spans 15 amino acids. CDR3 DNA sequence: TGCGCCACCAGTAACCAGCGGGAGGGGGGTGATACGCAGTATTTT. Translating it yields CATSNQREGGDTQYF.

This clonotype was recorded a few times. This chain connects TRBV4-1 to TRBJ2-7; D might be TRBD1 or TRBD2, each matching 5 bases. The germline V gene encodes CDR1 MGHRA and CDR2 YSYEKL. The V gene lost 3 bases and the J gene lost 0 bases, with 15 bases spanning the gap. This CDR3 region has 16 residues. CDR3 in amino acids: CASSQPQSGSSYEQYF. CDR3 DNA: TGCGCCAGCAGCCAGCCTCAGTCAGGGAGCTCCTACGAGCAGTACTTC.

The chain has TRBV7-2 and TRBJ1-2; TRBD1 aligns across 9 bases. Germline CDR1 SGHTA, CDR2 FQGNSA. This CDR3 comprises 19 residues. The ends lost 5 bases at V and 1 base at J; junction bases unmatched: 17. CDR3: CASSGLGTGRRGDNYGYTF. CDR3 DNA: TGTGCCAGCAGCGGACTCGGGACAGGGAGAAGGGGAGATAACTATGGCTACACCTTC.

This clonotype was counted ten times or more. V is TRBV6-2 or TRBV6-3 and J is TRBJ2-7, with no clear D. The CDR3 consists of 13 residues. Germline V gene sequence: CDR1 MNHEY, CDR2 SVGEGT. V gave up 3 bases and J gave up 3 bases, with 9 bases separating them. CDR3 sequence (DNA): TGTGCCAGCAGTTATTCGGACGGCTACGAGCAGTACTTC. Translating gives CASSYSDGYEQYF.

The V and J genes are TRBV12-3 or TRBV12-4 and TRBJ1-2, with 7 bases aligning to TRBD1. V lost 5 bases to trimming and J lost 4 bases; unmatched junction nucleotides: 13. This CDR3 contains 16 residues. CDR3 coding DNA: TGTGCCAGCAGTCAGGGGGACTCCGACTCCCTCTATGGCTACACCTTC. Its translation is CASSQGDSDSLYGYTF.

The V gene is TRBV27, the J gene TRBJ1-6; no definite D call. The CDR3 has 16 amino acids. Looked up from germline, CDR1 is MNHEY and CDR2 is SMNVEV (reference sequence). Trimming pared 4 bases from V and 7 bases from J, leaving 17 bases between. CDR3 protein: CASSSLTLHSNSPLHF. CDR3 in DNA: TGTGCCAGCAGTTCCCTGACACTACACTCGAATTCACCCCTCCACTTT.

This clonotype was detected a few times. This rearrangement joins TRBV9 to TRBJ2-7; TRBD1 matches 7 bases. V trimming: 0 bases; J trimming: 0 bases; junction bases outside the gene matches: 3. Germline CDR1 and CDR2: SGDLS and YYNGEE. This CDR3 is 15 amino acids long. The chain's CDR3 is CASSVGDSSSYEQYF. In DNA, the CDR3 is TGTGCCAGCAGCGTAGGGGACAGTAGCTCCTACGAGCAGTACTTC.

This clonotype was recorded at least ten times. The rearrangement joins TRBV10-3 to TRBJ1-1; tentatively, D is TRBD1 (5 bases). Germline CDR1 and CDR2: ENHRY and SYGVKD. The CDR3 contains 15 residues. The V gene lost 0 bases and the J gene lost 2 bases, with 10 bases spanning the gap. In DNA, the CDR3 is TGTGCCATCAGTGAGTCGGGAGGGGTCAACACTGAAGCTTTCTTT. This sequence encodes CAISESGGVNTEAFF.

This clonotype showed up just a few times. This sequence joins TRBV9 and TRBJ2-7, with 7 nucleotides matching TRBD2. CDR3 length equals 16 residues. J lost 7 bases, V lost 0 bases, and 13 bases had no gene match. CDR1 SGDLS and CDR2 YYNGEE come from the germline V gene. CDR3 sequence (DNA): TGTGCCAGCAGCGTAGATGGAACTAGCGAAAACAGTGAGCAGTACTTC. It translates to CASSVDGTSENSEQYF.

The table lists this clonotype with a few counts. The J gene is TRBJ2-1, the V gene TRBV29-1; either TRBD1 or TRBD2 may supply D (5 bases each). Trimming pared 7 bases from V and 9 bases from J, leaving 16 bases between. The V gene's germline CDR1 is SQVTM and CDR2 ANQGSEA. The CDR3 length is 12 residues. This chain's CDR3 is CSASWDAGEQFF. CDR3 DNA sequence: TGCAGCGCCTCATGGGACGCCGGTGAGCAGTTCTTC.

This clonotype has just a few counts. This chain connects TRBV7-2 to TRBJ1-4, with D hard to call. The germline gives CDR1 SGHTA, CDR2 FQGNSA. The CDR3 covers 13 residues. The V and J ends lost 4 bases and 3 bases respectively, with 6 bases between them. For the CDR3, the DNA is TGTGCCAGCAGCTCCCGGGCTAATGAAAAACTGTTTTTT. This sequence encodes CASSSRANEKLFF.

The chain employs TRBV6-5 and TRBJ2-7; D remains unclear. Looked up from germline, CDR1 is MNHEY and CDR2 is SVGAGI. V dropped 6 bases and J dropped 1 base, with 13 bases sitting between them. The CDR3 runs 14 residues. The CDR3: CASRTRDKSYEQYF. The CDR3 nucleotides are TGTGCCAGCAGAACAAGGGATAAGTCCTACGAGCAGTACTTC.

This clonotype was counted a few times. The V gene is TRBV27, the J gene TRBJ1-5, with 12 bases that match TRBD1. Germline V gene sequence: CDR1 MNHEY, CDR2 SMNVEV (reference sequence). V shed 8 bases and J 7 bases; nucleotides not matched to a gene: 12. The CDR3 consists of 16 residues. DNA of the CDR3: TGTGCCAGCTCTCCAGGGGGACAGGGGGCGAGGCAGCCCCAGCATTTT. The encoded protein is CASSPGGQGARQPQHF.

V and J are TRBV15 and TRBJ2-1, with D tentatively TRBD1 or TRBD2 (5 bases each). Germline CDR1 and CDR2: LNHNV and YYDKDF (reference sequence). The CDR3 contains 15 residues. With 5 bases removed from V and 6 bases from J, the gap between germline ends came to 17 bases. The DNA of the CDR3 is TGTGCCACCAGCCCCGGTGGGACCAGATGCAATGAGCAGTTCTTC. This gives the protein CATSPGGTRCNEQFF. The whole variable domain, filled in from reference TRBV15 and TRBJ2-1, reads DAMVIQNPRYQVTQFGKPVTLSCSQTLNHNVMYWYQQKSSQAPKLLFHYYDKDFNNEADTPDNFQSRRPNTSFCFLDIRSPGLGDTAMYLCATSPGGTRCNEQFFGPGTRLTVL.

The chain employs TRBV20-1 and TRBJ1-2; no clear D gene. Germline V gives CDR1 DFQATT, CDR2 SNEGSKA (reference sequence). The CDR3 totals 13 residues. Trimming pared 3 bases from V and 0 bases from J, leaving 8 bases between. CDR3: CSASRAPNYGYTF. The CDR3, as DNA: TGCAGTGCTAGCCGCGCTCCTAACTATGGCTACACCTTC.

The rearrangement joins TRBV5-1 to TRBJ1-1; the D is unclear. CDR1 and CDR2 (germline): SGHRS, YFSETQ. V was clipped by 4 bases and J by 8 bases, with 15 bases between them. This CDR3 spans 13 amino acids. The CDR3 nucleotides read TGCGCCAGCAGCCCGGGCCCAGAGGCAGAAGCTTTCTTT. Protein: CASSPGPEAEAFF.

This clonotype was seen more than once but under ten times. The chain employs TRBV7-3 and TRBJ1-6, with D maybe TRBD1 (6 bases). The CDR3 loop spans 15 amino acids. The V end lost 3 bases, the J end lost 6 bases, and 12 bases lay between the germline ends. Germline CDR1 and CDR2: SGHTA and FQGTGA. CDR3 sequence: CASSLEGGLNSPLHF. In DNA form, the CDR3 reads TGTGCCAGCAGCTTGGAAGGGGGACTTAATTCACCCCTCCACTTT.

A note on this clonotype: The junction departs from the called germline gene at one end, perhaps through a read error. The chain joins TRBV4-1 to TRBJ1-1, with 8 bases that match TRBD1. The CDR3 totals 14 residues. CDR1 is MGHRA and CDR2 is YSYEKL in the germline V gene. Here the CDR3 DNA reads TGCGCCAGCAACCAAGACAGGGGAAGGACTGAAGCTTTCTTT. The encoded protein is CASNQDRGRTEAFF.

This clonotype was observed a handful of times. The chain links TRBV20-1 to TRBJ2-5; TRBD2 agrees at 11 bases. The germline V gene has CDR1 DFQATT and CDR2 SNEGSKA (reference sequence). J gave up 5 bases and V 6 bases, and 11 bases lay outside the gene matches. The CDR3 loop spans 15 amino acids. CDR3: CSAGRPSGGIETQYF. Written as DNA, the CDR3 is TGCAGTGCCGGGCGGCCTAGCGGGGGGATCGAGACCCAGTACTTC.

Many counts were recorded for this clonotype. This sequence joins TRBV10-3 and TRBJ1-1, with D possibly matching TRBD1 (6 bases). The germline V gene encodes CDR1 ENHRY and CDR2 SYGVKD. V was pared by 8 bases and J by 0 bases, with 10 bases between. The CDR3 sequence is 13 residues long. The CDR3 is CAIGGQLNTEAFF. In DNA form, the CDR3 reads TGTGCCATCGGTGGACAGTTGAACACTGAAGCTTTCTTT.